This paragraph covers one T cell receptor beta chain sequence. The target antigen is unknown. V was cut by 6 bases and J by 5 bases, with 14 bases left in between. This CDR3 region has 14 residues. Germline CDR1 LGHNA, CDR2 YSLEER. Sequencing was performed with immunoSEQ multiplex PCR; in TCRdb, only in-frame clones are kept and a portion is missing. Here the sample spans under 120,000 clones, more than 85% being singletons. The sample comes from a study of T cell responses to AZD1222 COVID-19 vaccine. General study findings and limits: There were vaccine-associated CD4 TCRs across spike, dominant at 160-218 and 743-854.

The clonotype was recovered from an adult in good health. The source material was peripheral blood, sampled on day 0 of AZD1222 vaccination. This sequence joins TRBV4-3 and TRBJ2-1, with a weak D call TRBD2 (7 bases). CDR3 nucleotides: TGCGCCAGCAGGGGGGGGCCGCTTAACAATGAGCAGTTCTTC. Translation gives CASRGGPLNNEQFF.